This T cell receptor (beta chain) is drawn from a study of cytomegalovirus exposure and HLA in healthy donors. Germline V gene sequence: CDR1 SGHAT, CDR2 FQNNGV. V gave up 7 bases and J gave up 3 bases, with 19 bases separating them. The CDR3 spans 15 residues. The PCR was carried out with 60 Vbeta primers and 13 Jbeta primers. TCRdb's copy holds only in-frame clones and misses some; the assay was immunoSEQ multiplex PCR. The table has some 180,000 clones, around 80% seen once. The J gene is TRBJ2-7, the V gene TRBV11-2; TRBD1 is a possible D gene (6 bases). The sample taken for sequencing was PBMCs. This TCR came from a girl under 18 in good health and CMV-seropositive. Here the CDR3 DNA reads TGTGCCAGCAACGTTAAAATTACAGGGATCTACGAGCAGTACTTC. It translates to CASNVKITGIYEQYF.